What follows is one TCR beta chain and its context. Its matching antigen is unknown. CDR1 and CDR2 from the germline V gene are SGHDN and FVKESK. This CDR3 is 16 amino acids long. This record comes from a study of T cells expressing NK-cell markers. Findings of the study overall: These clonotypes also led the CD3+CD56-NKG2C+ fraction in several donors.

The authors generated TCR beta cDNA through 5'RACE template switching with UMIs. For each CDR3 protein, TCRdb gives one entry from its re-call of the 5' RACE reads, without DNA. The data include hundreds of thousands of distinct CDR3 sequences; the top ten clones carry around 3.3%. Sequenced: blood T cells: a sorted CD56 or NKG2C T cell subset, CD4+ or CD8+ T cells, or bulk PBMC T cells (not recorded which). This chain joins TRBV14 and TRBJ2-3; absent DNA, TCRdb's TRBD2 call cannot be checked. This sequence was found in a man aged 18 to 29 in good health. The CDR3: CASSQDEQGGTDTQYF.